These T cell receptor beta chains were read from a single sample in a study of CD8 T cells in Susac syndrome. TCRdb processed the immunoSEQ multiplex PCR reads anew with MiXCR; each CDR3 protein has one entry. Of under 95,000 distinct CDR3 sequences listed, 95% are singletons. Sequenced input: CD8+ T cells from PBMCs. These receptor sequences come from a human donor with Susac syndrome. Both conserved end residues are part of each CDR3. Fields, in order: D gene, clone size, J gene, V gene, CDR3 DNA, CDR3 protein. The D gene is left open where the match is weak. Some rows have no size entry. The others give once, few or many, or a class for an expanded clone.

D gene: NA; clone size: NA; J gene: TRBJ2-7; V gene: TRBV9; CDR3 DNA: TGTGCCAGCAGCGTAGCTCTGGGGGACTACGAGCAGTACTTC; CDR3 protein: CASSVALGDYEQYF
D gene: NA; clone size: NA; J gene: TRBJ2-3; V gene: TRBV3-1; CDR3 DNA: TGTGCCAGCAGCCAAGCGTTTGGTACAGATACGCAGTATTTT; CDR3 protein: CASSQAFGTDTQYF
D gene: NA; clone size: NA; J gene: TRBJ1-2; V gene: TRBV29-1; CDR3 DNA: TGCAGCGTTGAATCAGGCTATGGCTACACCTTC; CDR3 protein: CSVESGYGYTF
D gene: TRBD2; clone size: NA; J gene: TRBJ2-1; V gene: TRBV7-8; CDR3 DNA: TGTGCCAGCAGCATTACAGCGGGGGATGAGCAGTTCTTC; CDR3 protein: CASSITAGDEQFF
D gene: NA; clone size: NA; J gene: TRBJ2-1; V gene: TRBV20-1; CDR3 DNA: TGCAGTGCTCAGTTCGATGAGCAGTTCTTC; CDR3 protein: CSAQFDEQFF
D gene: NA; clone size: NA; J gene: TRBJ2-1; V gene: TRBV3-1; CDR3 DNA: TGTGCCAGCAGCTCGGGTGATGAGCAGTTCTTC; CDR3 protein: CASSSGDEQFF
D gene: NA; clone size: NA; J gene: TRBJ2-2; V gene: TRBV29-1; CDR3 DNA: TGCAGCGTTGTGATCCTCCCTAGCGGGGAGCTGTTTTTT; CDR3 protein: CSVVILPSGELFF
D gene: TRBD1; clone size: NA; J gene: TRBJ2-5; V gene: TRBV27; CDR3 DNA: TGTGCCAGCCATCAGACAGGGGAAGAGACCCAGTACTTC; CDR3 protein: CASHQTGEETQYF
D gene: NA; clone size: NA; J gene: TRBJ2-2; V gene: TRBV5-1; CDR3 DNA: TGCGCCAGCAGCTTGGAAGCAGAGACAGCTTACGCGAACACCGGGGAGCTGTTTTTT; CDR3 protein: CASSLEAETAYANTGELFF
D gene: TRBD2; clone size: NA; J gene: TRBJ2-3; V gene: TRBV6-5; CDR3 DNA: TGTGCCAGCAGCCAGTTGGGACTAACAGATACGCAGTATTTT; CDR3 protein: CASSQLGLTDTQYF
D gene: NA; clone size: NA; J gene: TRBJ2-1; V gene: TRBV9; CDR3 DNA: TGTGCCAGCAGCCGGGGCTATGAGCAGTTCTTC; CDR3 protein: CASSRGYEQFF
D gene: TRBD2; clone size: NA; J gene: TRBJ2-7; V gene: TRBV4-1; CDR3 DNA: TGCGCCAGCAGCCAAGAGGGCACTAGCGGCTACGAGCAGTACTTC; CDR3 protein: CASSQEGTSGYEQYF
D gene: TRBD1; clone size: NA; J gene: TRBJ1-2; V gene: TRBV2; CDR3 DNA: TGTGCCAGCAGTGAGCAGGGGGCAGACTATGGCTACACCTTC; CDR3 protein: CASSEQGADYGYTF
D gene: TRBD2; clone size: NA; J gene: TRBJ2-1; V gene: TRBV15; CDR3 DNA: TGTGCCACCATCGGGAGGAACAATGAGCAGTTCTTC; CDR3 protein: CATIGRNNEQFF
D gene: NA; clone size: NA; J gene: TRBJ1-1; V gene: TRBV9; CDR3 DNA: TGTGCCAGCAGCGCCCGTGGTGATGAAGCTTTCTTT; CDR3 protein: CASSARGDEAFF
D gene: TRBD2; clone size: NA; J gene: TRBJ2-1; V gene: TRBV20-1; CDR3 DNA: TGCAGTGCTAGCCCGGCTAGCGGGAGCTACAATGAGCAGTTCTTC; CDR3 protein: CSASPASGSYNEQFF
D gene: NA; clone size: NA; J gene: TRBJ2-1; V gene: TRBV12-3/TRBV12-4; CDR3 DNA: TGTGCCAGCAGTTTTCAGGGAACCTTCAATGAGCAGTTCTTC; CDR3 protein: CASSFQGTFNEQFF
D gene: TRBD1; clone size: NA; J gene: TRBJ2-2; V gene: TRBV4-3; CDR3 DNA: TGCGCCAGCAGCCTACAGGGGTCCGGGGAGCTGTTTTTT; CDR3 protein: CASSLQGSGELFF
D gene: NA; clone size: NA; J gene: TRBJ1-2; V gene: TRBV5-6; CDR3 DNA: TGTGCCAGCAGCTTGGGTCAAACCATCTGGGGCTACACCTTC; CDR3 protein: CASSLGQTIWGYTF
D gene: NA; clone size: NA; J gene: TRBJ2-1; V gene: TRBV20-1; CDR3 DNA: TGCAGTGCTAGAGATTTGGTAGGGACCCGTCATGAGCAGTTCTTC; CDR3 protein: CSARDLVGTRHEQFF
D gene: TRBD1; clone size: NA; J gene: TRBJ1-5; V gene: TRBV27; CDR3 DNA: TGTGCCAGCAGTCCCGGGACAGGGAACAATCAGCCCCAGCATTTT; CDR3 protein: CASSPGTGNNQPQHF
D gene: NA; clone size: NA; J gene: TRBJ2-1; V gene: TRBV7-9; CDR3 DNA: TGTGCCAGCAGCTTAACACCGTACAATGAGCAGTTCTTC; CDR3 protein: CASSLTPYNEQFF
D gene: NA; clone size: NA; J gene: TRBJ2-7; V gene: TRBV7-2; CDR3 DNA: TGTGCCAGCAGCTGGCTCCCGTACGAGCAGTACTTC; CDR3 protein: CASSWLPYEQYF
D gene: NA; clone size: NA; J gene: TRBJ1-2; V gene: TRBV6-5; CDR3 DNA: TGTGCCAGCAGTTCAGGGGCAGGCGCGGACTATGGCTACACCTTC; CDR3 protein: CASSSGAGADYGYTF
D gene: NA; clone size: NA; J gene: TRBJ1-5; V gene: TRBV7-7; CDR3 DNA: TGTGCTAGCAGCCTCGGAGCAAGGAGGAGTCAGCCCCAGCATTTT; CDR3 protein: CASSLGARRSQPQHF
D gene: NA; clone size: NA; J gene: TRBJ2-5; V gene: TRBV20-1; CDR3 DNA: TGCAGTGCAAAGGTGGTCCGGTTCGAGACCCAGTACTTC; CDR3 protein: CSAKVVRFETQYF
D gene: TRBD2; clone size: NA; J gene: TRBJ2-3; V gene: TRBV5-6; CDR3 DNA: TGTGCCAGCAGCACCCAAGCGGGACTGGCAGATACGCAGTATTTT; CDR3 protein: CASSTQAGLADTQYF
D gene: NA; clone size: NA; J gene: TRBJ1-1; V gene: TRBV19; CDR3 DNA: TGTGCCAGTGGAAGTGGAATGAACACTGAAGCTTTCTTT; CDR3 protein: CASGSGMNTEAFF
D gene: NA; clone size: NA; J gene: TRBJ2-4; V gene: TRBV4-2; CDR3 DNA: TGTGCCAGCAACCAAGATGAGACAGCGGAATCTCAGTACTTC; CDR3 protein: CASNQDETAESQYF
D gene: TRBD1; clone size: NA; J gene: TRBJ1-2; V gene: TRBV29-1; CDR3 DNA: TGCAGCGTTGAAGAGACAGGGGGCTTTGTCTATGGCTACACCTTC; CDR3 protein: CSVEETGGFVYGYTF
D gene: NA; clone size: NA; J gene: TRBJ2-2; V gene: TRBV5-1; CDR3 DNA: TGCGCCAGCAAGGGAGCCCCCGGGGAGCTGTTTTTT; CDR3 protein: CASKGAPGELFF
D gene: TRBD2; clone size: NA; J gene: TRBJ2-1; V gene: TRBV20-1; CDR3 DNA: TGCAGTGCTAGGGAACTAGCGGGAGGGACGTACAATGAGCAGTTCTTC; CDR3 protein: CSARELAGGTYNEQFF
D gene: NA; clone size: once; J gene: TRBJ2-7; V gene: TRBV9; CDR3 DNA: TGTGCCAGCAGCGGGACCAGCGCTGCCTACGAGCAGTACTTC; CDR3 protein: CASSGTSAAYEQYF
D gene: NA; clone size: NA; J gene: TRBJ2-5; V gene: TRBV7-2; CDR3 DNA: TGTGCCAGCAGCTTAAGAGAGACGGTGGAGACCCAGTACTTC; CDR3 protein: CASSLRETVETQYF
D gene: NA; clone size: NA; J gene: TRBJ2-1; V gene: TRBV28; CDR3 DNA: TGTGCCAGCAGACCCGCCCTAGAGGATGAGCAGTTCTTC; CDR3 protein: CASRPALEDEQFF
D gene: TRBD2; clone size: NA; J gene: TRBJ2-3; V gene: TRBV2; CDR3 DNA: TGTGCCTCCCGAAGGCGGGAGGGCCAGCTAGATACGCAGTATTTT; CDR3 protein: CASRRREGQLDTQYF
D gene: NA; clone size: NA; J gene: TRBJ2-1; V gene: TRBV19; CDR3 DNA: TGTGCCAGTAGTAAAGGCCCTCTAGACGCCGATGAGCAGTTCTTC; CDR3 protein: CASSKGPLDADEQFF
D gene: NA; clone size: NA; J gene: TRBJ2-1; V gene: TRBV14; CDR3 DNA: TGTGCCAGCAGCCAAGAAGGTAATTGGCTAGCCGACAATGAGCAGTTCTTC; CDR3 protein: CASSQEGNWLADNEQFF
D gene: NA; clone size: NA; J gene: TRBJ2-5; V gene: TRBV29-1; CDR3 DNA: TGCAGCGTACCGGGACATAAAGAGACCCAGTACTTC; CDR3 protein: CSVPGHKETQYF
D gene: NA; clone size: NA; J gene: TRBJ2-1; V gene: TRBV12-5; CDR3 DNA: TGTGCTAGTGGTTTTCAGGGGAGTGAGCAGTTCTTC; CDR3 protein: CASGFQGSEQFF
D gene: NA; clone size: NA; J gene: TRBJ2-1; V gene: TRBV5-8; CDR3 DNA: TGTGCCAGCAGCGAGGGGCTTAGCTCCTACAATGAGCAGTTCTTC; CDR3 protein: CASSEGLSSYNEQFF
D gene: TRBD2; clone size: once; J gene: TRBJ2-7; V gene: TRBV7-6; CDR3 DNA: TGTGCCAGCAGCCAACTAGCGGGAGGGGGACTCTCCTACGAGCAGTACTTC; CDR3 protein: CASSQLAGGGLSYEQYF
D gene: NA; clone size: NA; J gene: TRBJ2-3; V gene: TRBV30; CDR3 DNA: TGTGCCTGGAGTATCGGGGGACAGTCCACAGATACGCAGTATTTT; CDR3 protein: CAWSIGGQSTDTQYF